Listed below are T cell receptor beta chains from one sample, sequenced in a study of cytomegalovirus exposure and HLA in healthy donors. Produced via immunoSEQ multiplex PCR; TCRdb's table is partial and in-frame only. The table has roughly 69,000 clones, approximately 70% seen once. The sample comprised PBMCs. These receptors all stem from a male donor in good health and CMV-seropositive. Each CDR3 is given without its conserved first and last residue.

V: TRBV7-2
CDR3: ASSSPGQGAYEQY

V: TRBV7-9
CDR3: ASSWGLADPYEQY

V: TRBV6-5
CDR3: ASSPDSPNYGYT

V: TRBV7-9
CDR3: ASSFRRSATDTQY

V: TRBV5-6
CDR3: ASSFFWRGNQPQH

V: TRBV6-5
CDR3: ASSYSTGSDTEAF

V: TRBV13
CDR3: ASSLWGQPQH

V: TRBV11-3
CDR3: ASSLIACPLPSGNTIY

V: TRBV5-6
CDR3: ASSPAAQWRTDTQY

V: TRBV5-6
CDR3: ASSPPVAGQEAYGYT

V: TRBV11-2
CDR3: ASSRGERTEAF

V: TRBV7-9
CDR3: ASSEGVQPQH

V: TRBV11-2
CDR3: ASSLGPLNEQY

V: TRBV10-3
CDR3: AISDSLREQF

V: TRBV19
CDR3: ASSAGTGAVSGYGYT

V: TRBV11-2
CDR3: ASSFILAGVNTGELF

V: TRBV29-1
CDR3: SVARNTGELF

V: TRBV10-2
CDR3: ASSEYRGKGYT

V: TRBV6-5
CDR3: ASSPARYEQF

V: TRBV4-3
CDR3: ASSQDTSGGETQY

V: TRBV15
CDR3: ATSGGNSGANVLT

V: TRBV2
CDR3: ASSGGQGGSETQY

V: TRBV19
CDR3: ASNTGYNEQF

V: TRBV19
CDR3: ASSTQGNQPQH

V: TRBV9
CDR3: ASSPRDSLLGNTIY

V: TRBV30
CDR3: AWSVYFGNTIY

V: TRBV10-3
CDR3: AISERSGRSEQY